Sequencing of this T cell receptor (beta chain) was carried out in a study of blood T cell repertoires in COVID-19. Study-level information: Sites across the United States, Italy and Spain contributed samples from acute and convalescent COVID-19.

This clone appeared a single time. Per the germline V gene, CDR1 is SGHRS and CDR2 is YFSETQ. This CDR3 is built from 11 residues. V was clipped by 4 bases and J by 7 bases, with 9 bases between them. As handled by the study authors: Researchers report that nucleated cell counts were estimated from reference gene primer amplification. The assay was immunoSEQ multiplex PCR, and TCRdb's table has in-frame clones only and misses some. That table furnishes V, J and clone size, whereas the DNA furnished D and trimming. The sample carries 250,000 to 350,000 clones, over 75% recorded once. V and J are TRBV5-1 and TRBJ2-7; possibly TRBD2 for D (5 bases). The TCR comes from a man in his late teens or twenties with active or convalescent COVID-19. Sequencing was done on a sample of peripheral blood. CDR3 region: CASSPGWEQYF. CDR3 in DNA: TGCGCCAGCAGCCCGGGGTGGGAGCAGTACTTC.